Following are 29 T cell receptor beta chains from one sample sequenced in a study of Ad26.COV2.S vaccination and SARS-CoV-2 variants. Method: immunoSEQ multiplex PCR; TCRdb's copy keeps in-frame clones and lacks some. The profile shows around 320,000 clones, about nine tenths of them singletons. Specified treatment: around 19 received Ad26.COV2.S at low or high dose, single or two shots; about five received placebo; per-sample allocation not given. Samples came from day 63 after the first vaccine or placebo injection. The source material was peripheral blood, sampled in a trial of Ad26.COV2.S vaccine versus placebo. The receptors here all came from a person aged 18 to 65 who received the Ad26.COV2.S COVID-19 vaccine or a placebo.

The chain couples TRBV7-8 to TRBJ2-3; 10 bases fit TRBD2. Trimming cost V 0 bases and J 4 bases; bases outside gene matches: 13. Germline V CDR1 and CDR2: SGHVS, FQNEAQ. This CDR3 has 19 residues. The DNA for the CDR3 is TGTGCCAGCAGCTTAGCGCGGCTAGCGGGGGCGTGGGGTGCAGATACGCAGTATTTT. Its translation: CASSLARLAGAWGADTQYF.

This rearrangement joins TRBV6-6 to TRBJ2-7; TRBD1 agrees at 9 bases. Germline-derived CDR1 and CDR2 are MNHNY and SVGAGI (reference sequence). The CDR3 totals 17 residues. The trim removed 5 bases at V and 2 bases at J, leaving 13 bases unmatched. The CDR3 protein is CASSQTFPGTGTYEQYF. The CDR3 DNA follows: TGTGCCAGCAGTCAAACGTTCCCCGGGACAGGGACCTACGAGCAGTACTTC.

In this sample, this clone turned up a few times. This chain links TRBV7-9 with TRBJ2-7; no reliable D call. Germline V gene lookup returns CDR1 SEHNR and CDR2 FQNEAQ (reference sequence). The CDR3 is 12 amino acids. Trimming cost V 0 bases and J 3 bases, with 3 bases left between them. The CDR3 protein is CASSLAVYEQYF. CDR3 nucleotide sequence: TGTGCCAGCAGCTTAGCGGTCTACGAGCAGTACTTC.

V and J are TRBV5-4 and TRBJ2-3; 9 bases line up with TRBD2. The trim removed 9 bases at V and 7 bases at J, leaving 6 bases unmatched. Looked up from germline, CDR1 is SGHNT and CDR2 is YYREEE (reference sequence). The CDR3 spans 12 residues. The CDR3 nucleotides read TGTGCCACCGGGACTAGCACGAATACGCAGTATTTT. The encoded protein is CATGTSTNTQYF.

This clone came up many times. The rearrangement joins TRBV2 to TRBJ1-2; 7 bases are a match to TRBD1. CDR3 length: 15 amino acids. CDR1 and CDR2 (germline): SNHLY, FYNNEI. V lost 3 bases, J lost 5 bases, and 9 bases stayed unmatched. CDR3 sequence (DNA): TGTGCCAGCAGTGAGAGGGTGGAGACAGGGTATGGCTACACCTTC. It specifies CASSERVETGYGYTF.

This chain joins TRBV5-6 and TRBJ2-1, with D hard to call. The V end was cut by 4 bases, the J end by 9 bases, with 14 bases between. This CDR3 contains 13 residues. Germline CDR1 and CDR2: SGHDT and YYEEEE. The CDR3 loop reads CASSLPPTAEQFF. For the CDR3, the DNA is TGTGCCAGCAGCCTCCCCCCTACCGCTGAGCAGTTCTTC. The entire variable domain, with the rest obtained from reference TRBV5-6 and TRBJ2-1, is as follows: DAGVTQSPTHLIKTRGQQVTLRCSPKSGHDTVSWYQQALGQGPQFIFQYYEEEERQRGNFPDRFSGHQFPNYSSELNVNALLLGDSALYLCASSLPPTAEQFFGPGTRLTVL.

This chain links TRBV6-2 or TRBV6-3 with TRBJ2-7, with D perhaps matching TRBD2 (6 bases). Germline-derived CDR1 and CDR2 are MNHEY and SVGEGT. V was clipped by 4 bases and J by 1 base, with 8 bases between them. The CDR3 totals 13 residues. As DNA, the CDR3 is TGTGCCAGCAGTTTTGGGGGGTCCTACGAGCAGTACTTC. Translated: CASSFGGSYEQYF.

This chain uses TRBV15 with TRBJ2-3, with D perhaps TRBD1 (6 bases). Germline V gene data show CDR1 as LNHNV and CDR2 as YYDKDF (reference sequence). There are 14 residues in the CDR3. Deletions cut 0 bases from V and 3 bases from J, with 7 bases between. Written as DNA, the CDR3 is TGTGCCACCAGCAGAGATAGGGGGACAGATACGCAGTATTTT. It is translated as CATSRDRGTDTQYF.

V and J are TRBV12-3 or TRBV12-4 and TRBJ2-7; maybe TRBD1 (6 bases). The CDR3 sequence is 13 residues long. V was pared by 6 bases and J by 1 base, with 10 bases between. The DNA for the CDR3 is TGTGCCAGCAGCCCTGGACAGTCCTACGAGCAGTACTTC. Translated: CASSPGQSYEQYF.

V is TRBV16 and J is TRBJ2-3; TRBD2 aligns across 7 bases. V shed 3 bases, J shed 5 bases, and the junction held 11 bases outside the gene matches. Germline lookup yields CDR1 KGHSY and CDR2 FQNENV. This CDR3 spans 16 amino acids. The CDR3 coding sequence is TGTGCCAGCAGCCAGCCGGCCGGGCGCGGGGGAGATACGCAGTATTTT. Translating gives CASSQPAGRGGDTQYF. The whole variable domain, filled in from reference TRBV16 and TRBJ2-3, reads GEEVAQTPKHLVRGEGQKAKLYCAPIKGHSYVFWYQQVLKNEFKFLISFQNENVFDETGMPKERFSAKCLPNSPCSLEIQATKLEDSAVYFCASSQPAGRGGDTQYFGPGTRLTVL.

The gene calls are TRBV7-9 and TRBJ2-2; tentative D call: TRBD1 (6 bases). V lost 5 bases to trimming and J lost 5 bases, with 15 bases between them. The CDR3 extends over 15 amino acids. CDR1 is SEHNR, CDR2 FQNEAQ, per germline (reference sequence). In DNA form, the CDR3 reads TGTGCCAGCAGCCTTGGACAGCCGAGGACCGGGGAGCTGTTTTTT. It translates to CASSLGQPRTGELFF. Drawing the rest from reference TRBV7-9 and TRBJ2-2, the complete variable domain is DTGVSQNPRHKITKRGQNVTFRCDPISEHNRLYWYRQTLGQGPEFLTYFQNEAQLEKSRLLSDRFSAERPKGSFSTLEIQRTEQGDSAMYLCASSLGQPRTGELFFGEGSRLTVL.

This rearrangement joins TRBV18 to TRBJ2-3; TRBD1 matches at 10 bases. This CDR3 is built from 15 residues. CDR1 and CDR2 (germline): KGHSH, LQKENI. Trimming at V came to 2 bases and at J to 2 bases, leaving 1 base not matched to a gene. CDR3 bases: TGTGCCAGCTCACCAGGGACAGGGGTCACAGATACGCAGTATTTT. Translation gives CASSPGTGVTDTQYF.

This clone has just one count. The genes are TRBV7-9 and TRBJ2-1, with D perhaps matching TRBD2 (6 bases). The germline V gene has CDR1 SEHNR and CDR2 FQNEAQ (reference sequence). The CDR3 totals 14 residues. Trimming took off 6 bases at V and 5 bases at J, with 14 bases between the two ends. The CDR3 is CASRKGTPNNEQFF. The CDR3 region has the DNA TGTGCCAGCAGGAAAGGGACTCCAAACAATGAGCAGTTCTTC.

The chain couples TRBV6-4 to TRBJ2-3; maybe TRBD1 (5 bases). V lost 6 bases, J lost 0 bases, and 7 bases lay in between. The CDR3 length is 13 residues. Germline V lookup: CDR1 MRHNA, CDR2 SNTAGT. CDR3 sequence: CASRGHSTDTQYF. The CDR3 DNA follows: TGTGCCAGCAGAGGACACAGCACAGATACGCAGTATTTT.

The chain joins TRBV6-5 to TRBJ2-1; D is perhaps TRBD2 (6 bases). Deletions cut 5 bases from V and 10 bases from J, with 18 bases between. Germline V gene sequence: CDR1 MNHEY, CDR2 SVGAGI. CDR3 length: 14 amino acids. The CDR3 DNA reads as TGTGCCAGCAGTAGGTATATGTTGCGGGAAGAGCAGTTCTTC. Encoded protein: CASSRYMLREEQFF.

This clone was detected only once. The chain recombines TRBV9 with TRBJ2-2; D is unresolved. The CDR3 is 17 amino acids. Germline values: CDR1 SGDLS, CDR2 YYNGEE. The V end was cut by 4 bases, the J end by 6 bases, with 22 bases between. CDR3 nucleotides: TGTGCCAGCAGCTTAGGTATAGGACCCAACCGGCCCGGGGAGCTGTTTTTT. This gives the protein CASSLGIGPNRPGELFF.

The chain carries TRBV6-5 and TRBJ1-6, with D uncertain. The CDR3 has 14 amino acids. The V gene lost 6 bases and the J gene lost 5 bases, with 11 bases spanning the gap. In germline, CDR1 is MNHEY, CDR2 SVGAGI. The CDR3 reads CASSGQSHNSPLHF. The CDR3 coding sequence is TGTGCCAGCAGCGGGCAGAGTCATAATTCACCCCTCCACTTT.

The J gene is TRBJ1-2, the V gene TRBV30, with a possible D match to TRBD1 (6 bases). This CDR3 has 13 residues. The V end lost 0 bases, the J end lost 2 bases, and 7 bases lay between the germline ends. Germline V gives CDR1 GTSNPN, CDR2 SVGIG (reference sequence). This CDR3 reads CAWSVDRNYGYTF. The CDR3 DNA sequence: TGTGCCTGGAGTGTAGACAGGAACTATGGCTACACCTTC. The complete variable domain, with remaining parts taken from reference TRBV30 and TRBJ1-2, reads SQTIHQWPATLVQPVGSPLSLECTVEGTSNPNLYWYRQAAGRGLQLLFYSVGIGQISSEVPQNLSASRPQDRQFILSSKKLLLSDSGFYLCAWSVDRNYGYTFGSGTRLTVV.

The chain recombines TRBV19 with TRBJ1-6, with D tentatively TRBD1 (5 bases). This CDR3 spans 13 amino acids. CDR1 LNHDA and CDR2 SQIVND come from the germline V gene (reference sequence). V was pared by 5 bases and J by 7 bases, with 9 bases between. CDR3 sequence: CASSDSLNSPLHF. The CDR3 region has the DNA TGTGCCAGTAGTGACAGTCTGAATTCACCCCTCCACTTT.

The chain couples TRBV7-3 to TRBJ2-2, with D perhaps TRBD1 (6 bases). V was trimmed by 5 bases and J by 0 bases, leaving 13 bases between them. CDR1 and CDR2 from the germline V gene are SGHTA and FQGTGA. CDR3 length: 16 amino acids. For the CDR3, the DNA is TGTGCCAGCAGCCCGAACGGGGACACGAACACCGGGGAGCTGTTTTTT. It is translated as CASSPNGDTNTGELFF.

The chain has TRBV6-5 and TRBJ2-3; a weak D match, TRBD1 (6 bases). Trimming stripped 6 bases from V and 4 bases from J, with 17 bases between. CDR3 length: 15 amino acids. Per germline, CDR1 MNHEY and CDR2 SVGAGI. Here the CDR3 reads CASRLQGRSADTQYF. The CDR3 DNA reads TGTGCCAGCAGGCTACAGGGTCGGTCCGCAGATACGCAGTATTTT.

The rearrangement joins TRBV19 to TRBJ1-5, with D uncertain. Germline loops: CDR1 LNHDA, CDR2 SQIVND (reference sequence). With 9 bases removed from V and 0 bases from J, the gap between germline ends came to 12 bases. The CDR3 consists of 14 residues. CDR3 bases: TGTGCCAGCGGGCACTCTTATAGCAATCAGCCCCAGCATTTT. It specifies CASGHSYSNQPQHF.

The chain uses TRBV27 and TRBJ2-7; 8 bases map to TRBD1. V trimming: 2 bases; J trimming: 6 bases; junction bases outside the gene matches: 6. Per germline, CDR1 MNHEY and CDR2 SMNVEV (reference sequence). The CDR3 length is 14 residues. The CDR3 region is CASSLTGGPVEQYF. The CDR3 nucleotides read TGTGCCAGCAGTTTAACAGGGGGACCGGTCGAGCAGTACTTC.

The genes are TRBV6-5 and TRBJ1-1, with 9 bases aligning to TRBD1. Per the germline V gene, CDR1 is MNHEY and CDR2 is SVGAGI. CDR3 size: 15 residues. V gave up 4 bases and J gave up 3 bases; unmatched junction bases: 6. CDR3 bases: TGTGCCAGCAGTTCTACAGGGGGCGCAGACACTGAAGCTTTCTTT. Residues: CASSSTGGADTEAFF.

This sequence joins TRBV14 and TRBJ1-2; D gene ambiguous. CDR3 length: 14 residues. The germline V gene has CDR1 SGHDN and CDR2 FVKESK. The germline V and J ends were trimmed by 6 bases and 0 bases, with 11 bases remaining between them. CDR3 bases: TGTGCCAGCAGAGACGCCCTGTCTAACTATGGCTACACCTTC. Translation gives CASRDALSNYGYTF.

This rearrangement joins TRBV5-8 to TRBJ2-1; D remains unclear. This CDR3 comprises 12 residues. V was clipped by 4 bases and J by 10 bases, with 12 bases between them. The V gene's germline CDR1 is SGHTS and CDR2 YDEGEE. CDR3 sequence reads: CASSLTPTEQFF. The CDR3 bases are TGTGCCAGCAGCCTGACTCCGACCGAGCAGTTCTTC.

The chain couples TRBV20-1 to TRBJ2-2, with no clear D. Germline-derived CDR1 and CDR2 are DFQATT and SNEGSKA (reference sequence). Trimming took off 2 bases at V and 4 bases at J, with 2 bases between the two ends. The CDR3 totals 11 residues. This chain's CDR3 is CSARFTGELFF. The DNA for the CDR3 is TGCAGTGCTAGATTCACCGGGGAGCTGTTTTTT.

V gene TRBV11-2 combines with J gene TRBJ2-3; 12 bases line up with TRBD1. Germline V CDR1 and CDR2: SGHAT, FQNNGV. V lost 3 bases and J lost 6; bases outside the gene matches: 10. The CDR3 sequence is 17 residues long. The CDR3 reads CASSFLPGQGAGDTQYF. CDR3 nucleotides: TGTGCCAGCAGCTTCCTACCGGGACAGGGGGCAGGGGATACGCAGTATTTT. Variable domain in full (rest from reference TRBV11-2 and TRBJ2-3): EAGVAQSPRYKIIEKRQSVAFWCNPISGHATLYWYQQILGQGPKLLIQFQNNGVVDDSQLPKDRFSAERLKGVDSTLKIQPAKLEDSAVYLCASSFLPGQGAGDTQYFGPGTRLTVL.

The chain is built from TRBV5-4 and TRBJ1-1; D remains unclear. V was cut by 3 bases and J by 3 bases, with 6 bases left in between. The germline CDR1 and CDR2 sequences are SGHNT and YYREEE (reference sequence). CDR3 size: 12 residues. The CDR3 sequence: CASSSLYTEAFF. CDR3 in DNA: TGTGCCAGCAGCTCGCTGTACACTGAAGCTTTCTTT.